The rows below give T cell receptor beta chains drawn from one sample of a study of a mutant IDH1 vaccine in newly diagnosed glioma. Measured with immunoSEQ multiplex PCR; TCRdb has only the in-frame clones, and not every one. The data contain 120,000 or so clones, 80% of them singletons. Their specific antigens are unknown. The source material was PBMCs, sampled from a glioma patient whose treatment included an IDH1 peptide vaccine. These receptors were taken from a man aged 35-49 years with glioma. Each CDR3 is given with its conserved first and last residue. Fields, in order: D gene, clone size, V gene, J gene, CDR3 DNA, CDR3 protein. A D gene is named only where the DNA matches it firmly. Only some rows state a clone size, as once, few, many or a class for expanded clones.

d_call: NA
clone_size: once
v_call: TRBV11-1
j_call: TRBJ2-3
cdr3_nt: TGTGCCAGCAGCCCCCCAGGGATGCCAGATACGCAGTATTTT
cdr3_aa: CASSPPGMPDTQYF

d_call: NA
clone_size: few
v_call: TRBV30
j_call: TRBJ1-1
cdr3_nt: TGTGCCTGGAGGACACAAAGGACGGTTGAAGCTTTCTTT
cdr3_aa: CAWRTQRTVEAFF

d_call: TRBD2
clone_size: NA
v_call: TRBV27
j_call: TRBJ2-7
cdr3_nt: TGTGCCAGCAGTTGGGCTAGCGGGAGCTACGAGCAGTACTTC
cdr3_aa: CASSWASGSYEQYF

d_call: NA
clone_size: few
v_call: TRBV12-5
j_call: TRBJ2-3
cdr3_nt: TGTGCTAGTGGTTTAACGCTCAGCACAGATACGCAGTATTTT
cdr3_aa: CASGLTLSTDTQYF

d_call: TRBD1
clone_size: NA
v_call: TRBV14
j_call: TRBJ2-2
cdr3_nt: TGTGCCAGCAGCCACCGGTCCGGGACAGGGATCGGGGAGCTGTTTTTT
cdr3_aa: CASSHRSGTGIGELFF

d_call: TRBD1
clone_size: NA
v_call: TRBV29-1
j_call: TRBJ2-5
cdr3_nt: TGCAGCGTAGAGGGCAGGGGGAGAGAGACCCAGTACTTC
cdr3_aa: CSVEGRGRETQYF

d_call: NA
clone_size: NA
v_call: TRBV19
j_call: TRBJ2-7
cdr3_nt: TGTGCCAGTAGCGATTCCGGGACGTTCTCCTACGAGCAGTACTTC
cdr3_aa: CASSDSGTFSYEQYF

d_call: NA
clone_size: NA
v_call: TRBV5-4
j_call: TRBJ2-2
cdr3_nt: TGTGCCAGCAGCCAAGAACAGGACACCGGGGAGCTGTTTTTT
cdr3_aa: CASSQEQDTGELFF

d_call: NA
clone_size: NA
v_call: TRBV27
j_call: TRBJ1-5
cdr3_nt: TGTGCCAGCAGGGTGGCGGGGAATAGCAATCAGCCCCAGCATTTT
cdr3_aa: CASRVAGNSNQPQHF

d_call: TRBD1
clone_size: NA
v_call: TRBV28
j_call: TRBJ2-7
cdr3_nt: TGTGCCAGCAGTTTCCGGGACAGGGGGGACGAGCAGTACTTC
cdr3_aa: CASSFRDRGDEQYF